The present T cell receptor (beta chain) was sequenced within a study of T cell responses to AZD1222 COVID-19 vaccine. Libraries were prepared by immunoSEQ multiplex PCR; TCRdb keeps only in-frame clonotypes and omits some of them. Of about 150,000 clones in the sample, 90% are singletons; the top ten hold approximately 1.5%. This clone showed up just a few times. The CDR3 runs to 13 residues. The V end lost 6 bases, the J end lost 7 bases, and 10 bases lay between the germline ends. Germline-derived CDR1 and CDR2 are SNHLY and FYNNEI. The chain uses TRBV2 and TRBJ1-6, with D hard to call. Sequenced here: peripheral blood, sampled 28 days after the second AZD1222 dose. The TCR originated in an adult who received the AZD1222 COVID-19 vaccine. For the CDR3, the DNA is TGTGCCAGCAGCCCGGGGAGAAATTCACCCCTCCACTTT. Protein sequence: CASSPGRNSPLHF.